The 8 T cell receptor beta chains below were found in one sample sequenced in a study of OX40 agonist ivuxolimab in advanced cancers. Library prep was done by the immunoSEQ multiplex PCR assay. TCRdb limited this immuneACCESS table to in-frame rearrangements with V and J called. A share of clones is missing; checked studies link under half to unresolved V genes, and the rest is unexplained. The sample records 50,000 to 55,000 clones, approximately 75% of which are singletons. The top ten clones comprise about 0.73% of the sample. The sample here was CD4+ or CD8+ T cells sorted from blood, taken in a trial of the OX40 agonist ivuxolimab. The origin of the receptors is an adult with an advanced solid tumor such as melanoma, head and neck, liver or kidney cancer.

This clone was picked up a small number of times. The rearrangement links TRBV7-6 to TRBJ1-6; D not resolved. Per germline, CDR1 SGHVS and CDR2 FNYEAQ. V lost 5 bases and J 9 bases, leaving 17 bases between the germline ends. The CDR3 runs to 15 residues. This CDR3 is CASSPRMGHGSPLHF. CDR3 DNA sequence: TGTGCCAGCAGCCCCCGCATGGGTCACGGTTCACCCCTCCACTTT.

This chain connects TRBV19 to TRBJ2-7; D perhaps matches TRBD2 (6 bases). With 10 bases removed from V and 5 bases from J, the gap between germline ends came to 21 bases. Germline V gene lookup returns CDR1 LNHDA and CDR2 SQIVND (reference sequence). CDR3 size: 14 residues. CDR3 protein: CAIHSETRSHEQYF. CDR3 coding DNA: TGTGCCATTCATTCCGAGACTAGATCGCACGAGCAGTACTTC.

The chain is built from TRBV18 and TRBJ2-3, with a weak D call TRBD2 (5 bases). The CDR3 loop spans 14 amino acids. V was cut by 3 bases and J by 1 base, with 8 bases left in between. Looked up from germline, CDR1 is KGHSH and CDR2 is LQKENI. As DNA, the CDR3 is TGTGCCAGCTCACCGTCCGGGGGCACAGATACGCAGTATTTT. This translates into CASSPSGGTDTQYF.

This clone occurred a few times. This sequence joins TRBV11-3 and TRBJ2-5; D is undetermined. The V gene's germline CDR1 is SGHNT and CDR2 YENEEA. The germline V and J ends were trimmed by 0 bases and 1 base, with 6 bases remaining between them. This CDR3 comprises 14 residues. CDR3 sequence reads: CASSLDGSQETQYF. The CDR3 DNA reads TGTGCCAGCAGCTTAGATGGATCCCAAGAGACCCAGTACTTC.

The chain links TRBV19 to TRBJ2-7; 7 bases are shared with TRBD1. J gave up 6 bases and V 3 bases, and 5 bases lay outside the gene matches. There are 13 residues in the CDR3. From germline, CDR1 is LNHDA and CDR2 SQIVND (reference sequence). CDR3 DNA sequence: TGTGCCAGTAGTATGACAGGGCAGGGCGAGCAGTACTTC. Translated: CASSMTGQGEQYF.

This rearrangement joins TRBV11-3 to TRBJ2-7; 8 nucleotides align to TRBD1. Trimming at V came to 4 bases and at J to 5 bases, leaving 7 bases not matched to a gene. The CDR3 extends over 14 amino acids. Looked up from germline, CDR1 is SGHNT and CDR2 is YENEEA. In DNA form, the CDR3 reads TGTGCCAGCAGCTCACGGACAGGGCGCAACGAGCAGTACTTC. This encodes CASSSRTGRNEQYF.

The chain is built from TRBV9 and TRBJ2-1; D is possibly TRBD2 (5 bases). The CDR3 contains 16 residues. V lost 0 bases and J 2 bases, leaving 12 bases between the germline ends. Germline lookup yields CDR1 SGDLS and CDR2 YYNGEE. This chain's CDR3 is CASSVGTLGTYNEQFF. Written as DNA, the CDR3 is TGTGCCAGCAGCGTAGGGACTCTGGGGACCTACAATGAGCAGTTCTTC.

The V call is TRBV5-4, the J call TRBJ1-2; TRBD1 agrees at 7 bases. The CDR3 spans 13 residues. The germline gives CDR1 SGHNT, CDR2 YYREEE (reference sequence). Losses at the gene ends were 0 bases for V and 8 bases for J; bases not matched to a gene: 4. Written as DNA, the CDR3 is TGTGCCAGCAGCTTGGGGGCAGGGGGAGGCTACACCTTC. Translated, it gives CASSLGAGGGYTF.